One sample yielded the 30 T cell receptor beta chains listed below, sequenced in a study of blood T cell repertoires in COVID-19. Libraries were prepared by immunoSEQ multiplex PCR; TCRdb keeps only in-frame clonotypes and omits some of them. This sample has over 120,000 clones; approximately 84% occur once, and the top ten carry 40% to 55%. Specimen: peripheral blood. These receptors were collected from a human donor in a cohort sampled during active COVID-19.

The V and J genes are TRBV3-1 (or the pseudogene TRBV3-2) and TRBJ2-7, with D maybe TRBD1 (7 bases). V was trimmed by 4 bases and J by 3 bases, leaving 22 bases between them. Germline V gene data show CDR1 as LGHDT and CDR2 as YNNKEL (reference sequence). CDR3 length equals 17 residues. CDR3 protein: CASSPLGGGKRGYEQYF. In nucleotides, the CDR3 is TGTGCCAGCAGCCCCCTAGGGGGCGGGAAGAGGGGCTACGAGCAGTACTTC.

This chain uses TRBV5-1 with TRBJ2-1; 10 bases map to TRBD1. In germline, CDR1 is SGHRS, CDR2 YFSETQ. V lost 4 bases to trimming and J lost 7 bases; unmatched junction nucleotides: 11. The CDR3 runs to 16 residues. DNA for the CDR3: TGCGCCAGCAGCAAACCCGGGACAGGGGATGCAAATGAGCAGTTCTTC. Translation gives CASSKPGTGDANEQFF.

The rearrangement joins TRBV7-6 to TRBJ1-1; unclear D gene. The CDR3 spans 13 residues. Looked up from germline, CDR1 is SGHVS and CDR2 is FNYEAQ. V lost 1 base and J 4 bases, leaving 7 bases between the germline ends. CDR3 loop: CASSLGSSTEAFF. CDR3 nucleotides: TGTGCCAGCAGCTTAGGGTCGAGCACTGAAGCTTTCTTT.

The chain couples TRBV28 to TRBJ1-3; no firm D call. Deletions cut 4 bases from V and 2 bases from J, with 9 bases between. The CDR3 is 14 residues long. Germline V gene sequence: CDR1 MDHEN, CDR2 SYDVKM. The CDR3: CASSSYSPGNTIYF. CDR3 sequence (DNA): TGTGCCAGCAGTTCGTACAGCCCTGGAAACACCATATATTTT.

V gene TRBV6-5 combines with J gene TRBJ1-1; D remains unclear. Trimming removed 6 bases at V and 7 bases at J, with 15 bases between. CDR3 length: 13 residues. Germline CDR1 MNHEY, CDR2 SVGAGI. CDR3 in DNA: TGTGCCAGCAGATTTCCGGGAACTAATGAAGCTTTCTTT. It yields the protein CASRFPGTNEAFF.

The J gene is TRBJ2-2, the V gene TRBV27, with 9 bases fitting TRBD2. V dropped 6 bases and J dropped 5; count of bases not matched to a gene: 10. The germline V gene encodes CDR1 MNHEY and CDR2 SMNVEV (reference sequence). The length of the CDR3 is 16 residues. The CDR3 reads CASRAGEAGGTGELFF. The CDR3 DNA reads TGTGCCAGCAGAGCGGGGGAAGCGGGAGGAACCGGGGAGCTGTTTTTT.

The J gene is TRBJ1-2, the V gene TRBV5-1; 10 bases agree with TRBD1. Unmatched junction bases numbered 6, after V lost 4 bases and J lost 3 bases. CDR1 and CDR2 from the germline V gene are SGHRS and YFSETQ. CDR3 size: 15 residues. CDR3 amino acids: CASSRGTGEDYGYTF. Here the CDR3 DNA reads TGCGCCAGCAGCCGGGGGACAGGGGAGGACTATGGCTACACCTTC.

The count of this clone is one. The chain couples TRBV7-2 to TRBJ2-7; 7 nucleotides match TRBD2. The CDR3 sequence is 13 residues long. Germline V gene data show CDR1 as SGHTA and CDR2 as FQGNSA. Unmatched junction bases numbered 1, after V lost 3 bases and J lost 2 bases. The CDR3: CASSFGGAYEQYF. The DNA of the CDR3 is TGTGCCAGCAGCTTTGGGGGGGCCTACGAGCAGTACTTC.

This chain uses TRBV7-9 with TRBJ2-7; 8 bases are shared with TRBD1. Trimming removed 1 base from V and 0 bases from J; junction bases left unmatched: 11. The CDR3 is 18 amino acids. CDR1 and CDR2 from the germline V gene are SEHNR and FQNEAQ (reference sequence). The CDR3 nucleotides are TGTGCCAGCAGCTTAGTACACCCTGAACAGGGGGACTCCTACGAGCAGTACGTC. It translates to CASSLVHPEQGDSYEQYV.

The chain uses TRBV20-1 and TRBJ1-1; D might be TRBD1 (5 bases). The CDR3 spans 11 residues. The V end lost 3 bases, the J end lost 10 bases, and 12 bases lay between the germline ends. CDR1 is DFQATT and CDR2 is SNEGSKA in the germline V gene (reference sequence). The DNA of the CDR3 is TGCAGTGCTAGGGTACTGGGGGGAGCTTTCTTT. It is translated as CSARVLGGAFF.

V usage is TRBV4-1 and J usage is TRBJ2-7, with TRBD2 identical over 12 bases. This CDR3 is 15 amino acids long. With 3 bases clipped from V and 4 bases from J, the junction kept 4 bases outside the gene matches. CDR1 is MGHRA and CDR2 is YSYEKL in the germline V gene. The CDR3 nucleotides read TGCGCCAGCAGCCAGGGACTAGCGGGCGGTTACGAGCAGTACTTC. This encodes CASSQGLAGGYEQYF.

The CDR3 DNA follows: TGTGCCAGCCACAACGGGGGGCGGGGGATGAACACTGAAGCTTTCTTT. Protein product: CASHNGGRGMNTEAFF. The chain joins TRBV19 to TRBJ1-1, with a tentative D call TRBD1 (6 bases). Trimming stripped 9 bases from V and 0 bases from J, with 20 bases between. This CDR3 contains 16 residues. Germline-derived CDR1 and CDR2 are LNHDA and SQIVND (reference sequence).

This chain connects TRBV7-8 to TRBJ1-6; D possibly corresponds to TRBD1 (5 bases). V was pared by 3 bases and J by 6 bases, with 9 bases between. The CDR3 covers 14 residues. Germline assignment: CDR1 SGHVS and CDR2 FQNEAQ. This CDR3 reads CASSLQGGNSPLHF. The CDR3 DNA is TGTGCCAGCAGCTTGCAGGGTGGTAATTCACCCCTCCACTTT. Full variable domain (outside the CDR3, taken from reference TRBV7-8 and TRBJ1-6): GAGVSQSPRYKVAKRGQDVALRCDPISGHVSLFWYQQALGQGPEFLTYFQNEAQLDKSGLPSDRFFAERPEGSVSTLKIQRTQQEDSAVYLCASSLQGGNSPLHFGNGTRLTVT.

CDR3 sequence: CASSRSGAGNTEAFF. CDR3 coding DNA: TGTGCCAGCAGCCGGAGCGGGGCCGGGAACACTGAAGCTTTCTTT. The V gene is TRBV7-2, the J gene TRBJ1-1, with D perhaps matching TRBD1 (5 bases). Trimming removed 5 bases at V and 1 base at J, with 14 bases between. The CDR3 totals 15 residues. Germline CDR1 SGHTA, CDR2 FQGNSA.

This sequence joins TRBV6-5 and TRBJ1-1; 12 bases are shared with TRBD1. The CDR3 runs to 15 residues. Looked up from germline, CDR1 is MNHEY and CDR2 is SVGAGI. V lost 4 bases to trimming and J lost 5 bases; unmatched junction nucleotides: 5. The CDR3 loop reads CASSSGDRGLTEAFF. CDR3 DNA: TGTGCCAGCAGTTCCGGGGACAGGGGGCTGACTGAAGCTTTCTTT.

This chain links TRBV5-1 with TRBJ2-7; possible D gene TRBD1, 5 bases. Trimming left V 4 bases short and J 0 bases short, with 11 bases between. This CDR3 has 14 residues. Germline V lookup: CDR1 SGHRS, CDR2 YFSETQ. CDR3 residues: CASSTGHSSYEQYF. CDR3 nucleotide sequence: TGCGCCAGCAGCACCGGACACTCCTCCTACGAGCAGTACTTC.

The V gene is TRBV19, the J gene TRBJ2-7, with TRBD1 matching 7 bases. Germline CDR1 is LNHDA and CDR2 is SQIVND (reference sequence). The CDR3 consists of 14 residues. V lost 5 bases and J lost 3; bases outside the gene matches: 7. The CDR3 reads CASSPRQGRYEQYF. CDR3 DNA sequence: TGTGCCAGTAGTCCCCGACAGGGACGCTACGAGCAGTACTTC.

The rearrangement uses TRBV11-2 and TRBJ1-2; 7 nucleotides align to TRBD1. The CDR3 consists of 13 residues. The germline CDR1 and CDR2 sequences are SGHAT and FQNNGV. The V gene end was trimmed by 2 bases and the J gene end by 7 bases; junction bases not matched to a gene: 4. CDR3 DNA sequence: TGTGCCAGCAGCTTACCTACAGGGGTTGGCTACACCTTC. This sequence encodes CASSLPTGVGYTF.

This clone was recorded only once. V usage is TRBV30 and J usage is TRBJ2-1; the D gene is possibly TRBD2 (5 bases). This CDR3 contains 11 residues. Germline V gene data show CDR1 as GTSNPN and CDR2 as SVGIG (reference sequence). V lost 0 bases, J lost 13 bases, and 10 bases lay in between. CDR3 sequence (DNA): TGTGCCTGGAGTGTTGGCGGGCGTCAGTTCTTC. Amino acid sequence: CAWSVGGRQFF.

The rearrangement joins TRBV19 to TRBJ2-1; D not certain. The CDR3 is 13 amino acids. V dropped 6 bases and J dropped 9 bases, with 15 bases sitting between them. Germline loops: CDR1 LNHDA, CDR2 SQIVND (reference sequence). The CDR3 spells CASRSSSVLEQFF. The CDR3 nucleotides read TGTGCCAGTAGATCGTCATCAGTTCTTGAGCAGTTCTTC.

This clone was observed a handful of times. This sequence joins TRBV7-3 and TRBJ2-1; TRBD2 aligns across 8 bases. Germline V gene lookup returns CDR1 SGHTA and CDR2 FQGTGA. Trimming cost V 5 bases and J 4 bases; bases outside gene matches: 10. The CDR3 is 16 amino acids. CDR3 loop: CASSAYLGGGYNEQFF. The CDR3 DNA follows: TGTGCCAGCAGCGCCTATTTGGGCGGGGGGTACAATGAGCAGTTCTTC.

The V call is TRBV6-5, the J call TRBJ1-2, with D possibly matching TRBD1 (6 bases). Germline V gives CDR1 MNHEY, CDR2 SVGAGI. This CDR3 contains 12 residues. The ends were cut back, 8 bases at V and 2 bases at J, with 9 bases in the middle. This CDR3 is CASRQVNYGYTF. DNA for the CDR3: TGTGCCAGCCGACAGGTGAACTATGGCTACACCTTC.

V gene TRBV5-8 combines with J gene TRBJ1-2; weak D call: TRBD1 (5 bases). Germline V CDR1 and CDR2: SGHTS, YDEGEE. This CDR3 spans 13 amino acids. The germline V and J ends were trimmed by 2 bases and 4 bases, with 9 bases remaining between them. CDR3 region: CASSFAQGYGYTF. The CDR3 DNA reads as TGTGCCAGCAGCTTTGCGCAGGGCTATGGCTACACCTTC.

This chain links TRBV12-5 with TRBJ2-1, with 8 nucleotides matching TRBD2. Germline V gene lookup returns CDR1 LGHNT and CDR2 FRNRAP. The CDR3 runs 14 residues. V dropped 5 bases and J dropped 10; count of bases not matched to a gene: 10. DNA of the CDR3: TGTGCTAGTGGTAAAACGGGACTAGTCGACGAGCAGTTCTTC. As protein: CASGKTGLVDEQFF.

The CDR3 nucleotides read TGCAGCGTGGTGCAGGGAATCTCGACAGATACGCAGTATTTT. Amino acids: CSVVQGISTDTQYF. V is TRBV29-1 and J is TRBJ2-3, with D perhaps matching TRBD1 (5 bases). V was trimmed by 6 bases and J by 3 bases, leaving 16 bases between them. CDR3 length: 14 amino acids. The germline gives CDR1 SQVTM, CDR2 ANQGSEA.

The chain combines TRBV3-1 (or the pseudogene TRBV3-2) with TRBJ2-5, with a tentative D call TRBD2 (5 bases). CDR1 is LGHDT and CDR2 is YNNKEL in the germline V gene (reference sequence). V shed 1 base and J shed 10 bases, with 19 bases lying between them. The CDR3 has 15 amino acids. The CDR3 is CASSQVGDSTSDQYF. CDR3 nucleotide sequence: TGTGCCAGCAGCCAAGTGGGAGACTCCACCTCAGACCAGTACTTC.

The rearrangement joins TRBV7-2 to TRBJ2-1; 9 bases agree with TRBD1. CDR1 and CDR2 (germline): SGHTA, FQGNSA. CDR3 size: 13 residues. The ends lost 5 bases at V and 8 bases at J; junction bases unmatched: 4. The CDR3 coding sequence is TGTGCCAGCAGCATACAGGGGGCTGATGAGCAGTTCTTC. This translates into CASSIQGADEQFF.

This chain joins TRBV5-1 and TRBJ2-1, with TRBD2 matching 14 bases. The V segment lost 0 bases and the J segment 15 bases; nucleotides outside the gene matches: 11. CDR3 length: 16 amino acids. The germline gives CDR1 SGHRS, CDR2 YFSETQ. CDR3 region: CASSLEGTSGGSLRFF. In nucleotides, the CDR3 is TGCGCCAGCAGCTTGGAAGGGACTAGCGGGGGATCTTTGAGGTTCTTC.

On this clone itself: A much larger clonotype is one base distant, so this may be a read error. The genes are TRBV14 and TRBJ2-3, with TRBD1 matching over 7 bases. V lost 1 base to trimming and J lost 2 bases; unmatched junction nucleotides: 3. The CDR3 totals 15 residues. The germline gives CDR1 SGHDN, CDR2 FVKESK. The DNA of the CDR3 is TGTGCCAGCAGCCAAGCGGGACAGCCCACAGATACGCAGTATTTT. Amino acids: CASSQAGQPTDTQYF.

J is TRBJ2-2 and V is TRBV11-2; 7 bases map to TRBD2. V shed 5 bases, J shed 6 bases, and the junction held 12 bases outside the gene matches. The CDR3 sequence is 16 residues long. Germline V CDR1 and CDR2: SGHAT, FQNNGV. The CDR3 region has the DNA TGTGCCAGCAGCACGAGACTAGCTACTTACGCCGGGGAGCTGTTTTTT. Its protein is CASSTRLATYAGELFF. The full variable domain, completed using reference TRBV11-2 and TRBJ2-2, is EAGVAQSPRYKIIEKRQSVAFWCNPISGHATLYWYQQILGQGPKLLIQFQNNGVVDDSQLPKDRFSAERLKGVDSTLKIQPAKLEDSAVYLCASSTRLATYAGELFFGEGSRLTVL.